The next 17 T cell receptor beta chains were all read from a single sample in a study of response to subunit inactivated influenza vaccine. TCRdb re-derived calls from the RT-PCR reads in MiXCR, one entry per CDR3 protein. The table lists some 500,000 distinct CDR3 sequences, approximately 15% of them singletons. The sequences come from CD4+ T cells sorted from PBMCs, collected about 24 months after vaccination. These receptors were taken from a man aged 50-75 years who received an inactivated influenza vaccine.

This clonotype came up many times. The chain combines TRBV6-1 with TRBJ1-6, with 11 bases identical to TRBD1. Unmatched junction bases numbered 9, after V lost 7 bases and J lost 10 bases. This CDR3 contains 15 residues. Germline loops: CDR1 MNHNS, CDR2 SASEGT. The CDR3 DNA is TGTGCCAGCACCTTGGGGGACAGGGGGTACTCACCCCTCCACTTT. It encodes CASTLGDRGYSPLHF.

The rearrangement joins TRBV7-8 to TRBJ1-4; D unresolved. This CDR3 has 15 amino acids. V lost 4 bases and J lost 0, with 9 bases in between. Germline CDR1 reads SGHVS; CDR2 reads FQNEAQ. The CDR3 sequence: CASSSSGSTNEKLFF. The CDR3 nucleotides are TGTGCCAGCAGCTCCTCAGGTTCAACTAATGAAAAACTGTTTTTT.

The rearrangement uses TRBV6-1 and TRBJ2-7; D may be TRBD1 (5 bases). The CDR3 has 15 amino acids. V lost 7 bases, J lost 0 bases, and 16 bases lay in between. Germline V lookup: CDR1 MNHNS, CDR2 SASEGT. The CDR3 coding sequence is TGTGCCAGCATCCGAGGCACAGGCTCCTCCTACGAGCAGTACTTC. Translating gives CASIRGTGSSYEQYF.

This clonotype has a handful of counts. V gene TRBV29-1 combines with J gene TRBJ2-3, with 10 bases that match TRBD1. The CDR3 totals 15 residues. The V gene end was trimmed by 4 bases and the J gene end by 1 base; junction bases not matched to a gene: 5. CDR1 and CDR2 (germline): SQVTM, ANQGSEA. CDR3 nucleotide sequence: TGCAGCGTTGGCCCGGGGACAGGGGGCACAGATACGCAGTATTTT. Its protein product is CSVGPGTGGTDTQYF.

This rearrangement joins TRBV3-1 to TRBJ1-4; D gene uncertain. Trimming pared 2 bases from V and 4 bases from J, leaving 2 bases between. Germline V CDR1 and CDR2: LGHDT, YNNKEL (reference sequence). The CDR3 is made up of 12 amino acids. The CDR3 region has the DNA TGTGCCAGCAGCCAACTTAATGAAAAACTGTTTTTT. Its protein is CASSQLNEKLFF.

The chain is built from TRBV7-8 and TRBJ2-5; TRBD2 agrees at 7 bases. Germline V gene sequence: CDR1 SGHVS, CDR2 FQNEAQ. V trimming: 0 bases; J trimming: 2 bases; junction bases outside the gene matches: 18. This CDR3 has 20 residues. The CDR3 DNA sequence: TGTGCCAGCAGCTTAGCGCGGGATGTGACTAGCCTCATCGGGCAAGAGACCCAGTACTTC. Its translation is CASSLARDVTSLIGQETQYF.

The chain recombines TRBV11-3 with TRBJ2-1; 11 nucleotides align to TRBD2. The CDR3 covers 16 residues. The V and J ends lost 1 base and 8 bases, in that order; junction bases with no gene match: 7. The germline CDR1 and CDR2 sequences are SGHNT and YENEEA. CDR3 in DNA: TGTGCCAGCAGCTTAGGCAAGACTAGCGGGGCCGATGAGCAGTTCTTC. This translates into CASSLGKTSGADEQFF.

This clonotype appeared a few times. The V gene is TRBV19, the J gene TRBJ2-3; TRBD2 matches at 10 bases. Trimming took 4 bases from V and 4 from J; bases not matched to a gene: 5. The germline V gene has CDR1 LNHDA and CDR2 SQIVND (reference sequence). This CDR3 has 15 residues. The chain's CDR3 is CASSTTSGISDTQYF. In DNA form, the CDR3 reads TGTGCCAGTAGTACCACTAGCGGGATTTCAGATACGCAGTATTTT.

This sequence joins TRBV20-1 and TRBJ2-3; a possible D gene is TRBD2 (6 bases). The germline V gene has CDR1 DFQATT and CDR2 SNEGSKA (reference sequence). V lost 1 base, J lost 3 bases, and 17 bases lay in between. The CDR3 is 16 amino acids. CDR3 coding DNA: TGCAGTGCTAGAGGGGCGGGGCGGGGAGATACAGATACGCAGTATTTT. Translated, it gives CSARGAGRGDTDTQYF.

The rearrangement uses TRBV12-3 or TRBV12-4 and TRBJ2-3; D ambiguous. The CDR3 spans 13 residues. V lost 3 bases and J lost 4, with 8 bases in between. DNA of the CDR3: TGTGCCAGCAGTTTTGTCCGGGCAGATACGCAGTATTTT. This codes for CASSFVRADTQYF.

CDR3 sequence: CASSQVQGNGELFF. The CDR3 DNA reads TGTGCCAGCAGCCAAGTACAGGGGAACGGGGAGCTGTTTTTT. V usage is TRBV3-1 and J usage is TRBJ2-2, with 7 positions matching TRBD1. Germline CDR1 LGHDT, CDR2 YNNKEL (reference sequence). V dropped 1 base and J dropped 7; count of bases not matched to a gene: 3. CDR3 length equals 14 residues.

The chain links TRBV7-3 to TRBJ2-2; D is uncertain. V was shortened by 2 bases and J by 3 bases, with 4 bases between the two germline ends. The CDR3 runs to 13 residues. Germline values: CDR1 SGHTA, CDR2 FQGTGA. CDR3 sequence: CASSLPYTGELFF. The CDR3, as DNA: TGTGCCAGCAGCTTACCGTACACCGGGGAGCTGTTTTTT.

This sequence joins TRBV20-1 and TRBJ1-1; no reliable D call. The CDR3 is 13 residues long. V dropped 3 bases and J dropped 0 bases, with 8 bases sitting between them. Germline CDR1 reads DFQATT; CDR2 reads SNEGSKA (reference sequence). This CDR3 is CSASRLMNTEAFF. For the CDR3, the DNA is TGCAGTGCTAGCCGTCTGATGAACACTGAAGCTTTCTTT.

A few counts support this clonotype. This chain uses TRBV27 with TRBJ1-4; perhaps TRBD1 as D (5 bases). Germline assignment: CDR1 MNHEY and CDR2 SMNVEV (reference sequence). The CDR3 sequence is 14 residues long. V was clipped by 5 bases and J by 12 bases, with 19 bases between them. CDR3 amino acids: CASSPGTGKLELFF. The CDR3 nucleotides are TGTGCCAGCAGTCCCGGGACGGGGAAGTTAGAACTGTTTTTT.

The rearrangement links TRBV27 to TRBJ2-1; 7 bases are shared with TRBD2. V lost 6 bases, J lost 5 bases, and 16 bases stayed unmatched. Germline-derived CDR1 and CDR2 are MNHEY and SMNVEV (reference sequence). The CDR3 runs to 17 residues. CDR3 region: CASSTLTGTKDHNEQFF. The CDR3 DNA reads as TGTGCCAGCAGCACTCTAACCGGGACTAAGGACCACAATGAGCAGTTCTTC.

The chain has TRBV11-2 and TRBJ1-1; D remains unclear. V was shortened by 3 bases and J by 6 bases, with 11 bases between the two germline ends. The CDR3 covers 13 residues. The V gene's germline CDR1 is SGHAT and CDR2 FQNNGV. CDR3 DNA: TGTGCCAGCAGCTTCAAGCGAGGCGCTGAAGCTTTCTTT. Its translation: CASSFKRGAEAFF.

This chain connects TRBV10-3 to TRBJ2-2; the match to TRBD1 covers 11 bases. J lost 1 base, V lost 6 bases, and 4 bases had no gene match. CDR1 and CDR2 (germline): ENHRY, SYGVKD. The CDR3 is 16 residues long. The CDR3, as DNA: TGTGCCATCAGCGGACAGGGGGCGCGGAACACCGGGGAGCTGTTTTTT. Encoded protein: CAISGQGARNTGELFF.